The TCR beta chain under discussion was sequenced for a study of cytomegalovirus exposure and HLA in healthy donors. A note on this clone: No antigen is known for it.

The PCR employed 60 Vbeta primers together with 13 Jbeta primers. The table came from immunoSEQ multiplex PCR; TCRdb's copy has only in-frame clones and leaves some out. Here the sample spans about 180,000 clones, around 80% being singletons. General observations from the study: There were some V segments, including TRBV6-2 and TRBV6-3, excluded as indistinguishable.

The CDR3 is 14 residues long. Germline V gene data show CDR1 as SGHRS and CDR2 as YFSETQ. The germline V and J ends were trimmed by 3 bases and 6 bases, with 13 bases remaining between them. The V call is TRBV5-1, the J call TRBJ2-1, with D possibly TRBD1 on 6 matching bases. Sequenced sample: PBMCs. This TCR came from a woman aged 45-65 years in good health and CMV-seronegative. The CDR3 nucleotides are TGCGCCAGCAGCTGGGACAAGGTTCGCAATGAGCAGTTCTTC. It yields the protein CASSWDKVRNEQFF.